The 25 T cell receptor beta chains given below trace back to one sample, sequenced in a study of early T cells in non-severe SARS-CoV-2 infection (dated by TCRdb to the early 2020s). Library preparation was by 5' RACE. Sequencing used a NextSeq 500. The public reads were reprocessed in TCRdb via fastp at Q25 and MiXCR, keeping in-frame beta chains. Rows are combined by CDR3 protein, so each entry shows the most common genes and DNA. The sample table shows tens of thousands of distinct CDR3 sequences, and approximately 10% are seen once. The ten largest make up approximately 13% of the sample. The sample consisted of whole blood. These receptors were obtained from an adult who was a healthcare worker with PCR-confirmed SARS-CoV-2 infection or an uninfected control (not recorded which).

This clonotype has at least ten counts. This chain connects TRBV6-5 to TRBJ2-6; D gene uncertain. The V end was cut by 2 bases, the J end by 0 bases, with 17 bases between. Germline V gene lookup returns CDR1 MNHEY and CDR2 SVGAGI. The CDR3 sequence is 19 residues long. The CDR3: CASSYGSGWQLSGANVLTF. CDR3 DNA: TGTGCCAGCAGTTACGGTTCCGGATGGCAGCTCTCTGGGGCCAACGTCCTGACTTTC.

This clonotype was seen ten or more times. The V and J genes are TRBV6-2 or TRBV6-3 and TRBJ2-3; 10 bases fit TRBD2. The CDR3 is 17 amino acids. J lost 4 bases, V lost 5 bases, and 12 bases had no gene match. In germline, CDR1 is MNHEY, CDR2 SVGEGT. The CDR3 bases are TGTGCCAGCAGTGATCCCCTGGGACTAGCGAACGCAGATACGCAGTATTTT. Its protein is CASSDPLGLANADTQYF.

This clonotype came up many times. This chain joins TRBV4-2 and TRBJ2-3; 8 bases fit TRBD2. The CDR3 totals 15 residues. With 0 bases clipped from V and 3 bases from J, the junction kept 2 bases outside the gene matches. The germline V gene encodes CDR1 LGHNA and CDR2 YNFKEQ. This CDR3 reads CASSQDPSGTDTQYF. The CDR3 DNA sequence: TGTGCCAGCAGCCAAGACCCTAGCGGGACAGATACGCAGTATTTT.

The chain is built from TRBV15 and TRBJ2-6, with D unclear. This CDR3 comprises 15 residues. V was clipped by 1 base and J by 0 bases, with 4 bases between them. Germline V CDR1 and CDR2: LNHNV, YYDKDF (reference sequence). This CDR3 is CATSRGNSGANVLTF. CDR3 nucleotides: TGTGCCACCAGCAGAGGGAACTCTGGGGCCAACGTCCTGACTTTC.

This clonotype was recorded many times. V and J are TRBV2 and TRBJ2-1; a weak D match, TRBD2 (6 bases). This CDR3 contains 13 residues. V was trimmed by 7 bases and J by 3 bases, leaving 10 bases between them. From germline, CDR1 is SNHLY and CDR2 FYNNEI. For the CDR3, the DNA is TGTGCCAGCACGCGGGGACGCTACAATGAGCAGTTCTTC. Its protein product is CASTRGRYNEQFF.

V usage is TRBV3-1 and J usage is TRBJ2-7; no definite D call. This CDR3 has 13 residues. In germline, CDR1 is LGHDT, CDR2 YNNKEL (reference sequence). Trimming left V 4 bases short and J 2 bases short, with 9 bases between. CDR3 protein: CASSPFGTYEQYF. The CDR3 DNA is TGTGCCAGCAGCCCTTTCGGTACCTACGAGCAGTACTTC.

This clonotype has only one observation. The chain uses TRBV21-1 and TRBJ1-5; TRBD1, the D gene given by the table, was not confirmed from the DNA. TRBV21-1 is reported as a pseudogene. This CDR3 comprises 15 residues. CDR3 region: CASSNPGQGNQPQHF. CDR3 coding DNA: TGTGCCAGCAGCAATCCTGGACAGGGAAATCAGCCCCAGCATTTT.

This clonotype was picked up many times. The CDR3 DNA sequence: TGTGCCAGCAGTTTAGCTGGGACAGGGGATTCACCCCTCCACTTT. Translated, it gives CASSLAGTGDSPLHF. The J gene is TRBJ1-6, the V gene TRBV12-3 or TRBV12-4; TRBD1 matches 10 bases. V was pared by 0 bases and J by 8 bases, with 1 base of the junction left unmatched. This CDR3 is built from 15 residues.

The V call is TRBV10-2, the J call TRBJ2-7; 7 bases map to TRBD2. The V gene end was trimmed by 10 bases and the J gene end by 2 bases; junction bases not matched to a gene: 8. The germline gives CDR1 WSHSY, CDR2 SAAADI. The CDR3 length is 13 residues. The CDR3 loop reads CANSRGDAYEQYF. CDR3 DNA: TGCGCCAATTCCCGGGGGGACGCCTACGAGCAGTACTTC.

This clonotype was picked up a small number of times. The chain combines TRBV6-6 with TRBJ2-1; no definite D call. V lost 0 bases to trimming and J lost 2 bases, with 17 bases between them. CDR1 is MNHNY, CDR2 SVGAGI, per germline (reference sequence). This CDR3 has 18 amino acids. The CDR3 spells CASSYSISRPPPYNEQFF. CDR3 bases: TGTGCCAGCAGTTACTCCATTTCTCGTCCACCTCCCTACAATGAGCAGTTCTTC.

This clonotype was seen repeatedly, ten times or more. The V call is TRBV7-2, the J call TRBJ1-1; no definite D call. The CDR3 extends over 13 amino acids. CDR1 is SGHTA and CDR2 is FQGNSA in the germline V gene. The germline V and J ends were trimmed by 2 bases and 10 bases, with 14 bases remaining between them. CDR3 sequence reads: CASSLRGPGVAFF. Here the CDR3 DNA reads TGTGCCAGCAGCTTACGAGGTCCGGGCGTAGCTTTCTTT.

The chain joins TRBV7-9 to TRBJ2-2; the D is unclear. The CDR3 totals 12 residues. CDR1 SEHNR and CDR2 FQNEAQ come from the germline V gene (reference sequence). The V gene lost 5 bases and the J gene lost 6 bases, with 7 bases spanning the gap. The CDR3 sequence: CASSVDSGELFF. CDR3 bases: TGTGCCAGCAGCGTCGACTCCGGGGAGCTGTTTTTT.

The chain combines TRBV5-1 with TRBJ1-6; a possible D gene is TRBD1 (5 bases). Germline CDR1 and CDR2: SGHRS and YFSETQ. V was cut by 4 bases and J by 8 bases, with 13 bases left in between. The CDR3 has 14 amino acids. CDR3 nucleotides: TGCGCCAGCAGCACCCAGGGTCGGGATTCACCCCTCCACTTT. Translated, it gives CASSTQGRDSPLHF.

This chain connects TRBV7-9 to TRBJ1-6; 11 bases agree with TRBD1. Germline CDR1 and CDR2: SEHNR and FQNEAQ (reference sequence). This CDR3 comprises 14 residues. V dropped 5 bases and J dropped 10; count of bases not matched to a gene: 4. This chain's CDR3 is CASSRTGGMSPLHF. The CDR3 nucleotides read TGTGCCAGCAGCCGGACAGGGGGCATGTCACCCCTCCACTTT.

Many counts were recorded for this clonotype. The chain couples TRBV6-2 or TRBV6-3 to TRBJ2-5; 7 nucleotides align to TRBD2. Germline lookup yields CDR1 MNHEY and CDR2 SVGEGT. The V gene end was trimmed by 7 bases and the J gene end by 3 bases; junction bases not matched to a gene: 11. The CDR3 is 15 residues long. CDR3 region: CASTGLDLLEETQYF. CDR3 in DNA: TGTGCCAGCACCGGACTAGATCTTCTAGAAGAGACCCAGTACTTC.

This clonotype was seen many times. This chain uses TRBV20-1 with TRBJ2-6; D call uncertain. The ends were cut back, 3 bases at V and 0 bases at J, with 3 bases in the middle. CDR3 length: 13 residues. In germline, CDR1 is DFQATT, CDR2 SNEGSKA (reference sequence). The DNA for the CDR3 is TGCAGTGCTAGGGTCTCTGGGGCCAACGTCCTGACTTTC. Translation gives CSARVSGANVLTF.

This clonotype appeared once. This chain connects TRBV6-6 to TRBJ2-1, with TRBD2 matching 9 bases. This CDR3 is built from 17 residues. Germline V gene lookup returns CDR1 MNHNY and CDR2 SVGAGI (reference sequence). The V gene end was trimmed by 0 bases and the J gene end by 4 bases; junction bases not matched to a gene: 7. The CDR3 nucleotides read TGTGCCAGCAGTTACTCGGTTAGCGGGAGTACATACAATGAGCAGTTCTTC. This codes for CASSYSVSGSTYNEQFF.

This clonotype appeared a few times. The chain joins TRBV7-3 to TRBJ1-3; 7 positions match TRBD1. Germline trimming cut 2 bases from V and 4 bases from J; bases unmatched to any gene: 2. Looked up from germline, CDR1 is SGHTA and CDR2 is FQGTGA. CDR3 length: 14 amino acids. For the CDR3, the DNA is TGTGCCAGCAGCTTAGGAGGGGGCGGAAACACCATATATTTT. It codes for CASSLGGGGNTIYF.

The chain combines TRBV10-2 with TRBJ2-1, with 8 bases identical to TRBD2. J was trimmed by 9 bases and V by 6 bases; bases with no gene match: 10. The CDR3 sequence is 14 residues long. CDR1 WSHSY and CDR2 SAAADI come from the germline V gene. The CDR3 DNA sequence: TGCGCCAGCAGAACAAGCGGGAGTATGGGTGAGCAGTTCTTC. This encodes CASRTSGSMGEQFF.

Points on this clonotype: This sequence may be a read error, since a much larger clone differs from it by one base. The J gene is TRBJ2-3, the V gene TRBV9; no reliable D call. Germline CDR1 is SGDLS and CDR2 is YYNGEE. The CDR3 sequence is 12 residues long. Trimming took 5 bases from V and 4 from J, leaving 8 bases between them. The CDR3 is CASREPADTQYF. The CDR3 DNA sequence: TGTGCCAGCAGAGAGCCGGCAGATACGCAGTATTTT.

This chain joins TRBV25-1 and TRBJ2-7, with 7 bases aligning to TRBD1. The CDR3 extends over 15 amino acids. Germline CDR1 is MGHDK and CDR2 is SYGVNS. J gave up 0 bases and V 1 base, and 3 bases lay outside the gene matches. CDR3 region: CASSELRTGSYEQYF. CDR3 DNA: TGTGCCAGCAGTGAATTGAGGACAGGCTCCTACGAGCAGTACTTC.

CDR3 region: CASSQAPNYGYTF. The CDR3 DNA reads TGTGCCAGCAGCCAAGCACCTAACTATGGCTACACCTTC. The chain combines TRBV14 with TRBJ1-2; D gene uncertain. The CDR3 spans 13 residues. V lost 1 base, J lost 0 bases, and 3 bases lay in between. The V gene's germline CDR1 is SGHDN and CDR2 FVKESK.

This clonotype occurred many times. The chain couples TRBV2 to TRBJ2-1; 7 bases are a match to TRBD1. Trimming took 0 bases from V and 10 from J; bases not matched to a gene: 9. There are 15 residues in the CDR3. Germline assignment: CDR1 SNHLY and CDR2 FYNNEI. CDR3 loop: CASSEALGTVREQFF. The CDR3 DNA is TGTGCCAGCAGTGAAGCGCTAGGGACAGTCCGAGAGCAGTTCTTC.

This clonotype has at least ten counts. The J gene is TRBJ2-1, the V gene TRBV13; TRBD1 agrees at 9 bases. CDR1 is PRHDT and CDR2 is FYEKMQ in the germline V gene (reference sequence). CDR3 length: 15 residues. Trimming removed 5 bases from V and 2 bases from J; junction bases left unmatched: 4. DNA for the CDR3: TGTGCCAGCAGCCCTAACAGGGGGCCCTACAATGAGCAGTTCTTC. It specifies CASSPNRGPYNEQFF.

This chain uses TRBV18 with TRBJ2-6, with D hard to call. The CDR3 runs to 14 residues. From germline, CDR1 is KGHSH and CDR2 LQKENI. Trimming left V 2 bases short and J 4 bases short, with 6 bases between. DNA of the CDR3: TGTGCCAGCTCACCAGGGGTCGGGGCCAACGTCCTGACTTTC. As protein: CASSPGVGANVLTF.